This T cell receptor (beta chain) was found in a study of blood T cells in healthy people across ages. Points from the study as a whole: Both higher diversity and more naive CD4+ cells marked long-lived donors when set against aged donors.

Together with a sample-barcoded 5' primer, a J-beta primer mix was included in a second PCR lasting roughly 6 to 12 cycles. Each sample provided no less than 3 million CDR3-containing paired-end reads. TCRdb called the 5' RACE reads again in MiXCR, with one record for every CDR3 protein. This sample has about 590,000 distinct CDR3 sequences, with around 31% found just once. The CDR3 has 15 amino acids. Germline CDR1 reads LGHNT; CDR2 reads FRNRAP. Trimming removed 6 bases from V and 6 bases from J, with 18 bases in between. This clonotype was observed a few times. The antigen remains unidentified. The receptor comes from a woman of 80 years or more in good health. Sequenced material: blood. The chain combines TRBV12-5 with TRBJ2-1; D is perhaps TRBD1 (6 bases). In nucleotides, the CDR3 is TGTGCTAGTGGACTTGGACAGATAGGAACCAATGAGCAGTTCTTC. This encodes CASGLGQIGTNEQFF. Complete variable domain (other parts from reference TRBV12-5 and TRBJ2-1): DARVTQTPRHKVTEMGQEVTMRCQPILGHNTVFWYRQTMMQGLELLAYFRNRAPLDDSGMPKDRFSAEMPDATLATLKIQPSEPRDSAVYFCASGLGQIGTNEQFFGPGTRLTVL.